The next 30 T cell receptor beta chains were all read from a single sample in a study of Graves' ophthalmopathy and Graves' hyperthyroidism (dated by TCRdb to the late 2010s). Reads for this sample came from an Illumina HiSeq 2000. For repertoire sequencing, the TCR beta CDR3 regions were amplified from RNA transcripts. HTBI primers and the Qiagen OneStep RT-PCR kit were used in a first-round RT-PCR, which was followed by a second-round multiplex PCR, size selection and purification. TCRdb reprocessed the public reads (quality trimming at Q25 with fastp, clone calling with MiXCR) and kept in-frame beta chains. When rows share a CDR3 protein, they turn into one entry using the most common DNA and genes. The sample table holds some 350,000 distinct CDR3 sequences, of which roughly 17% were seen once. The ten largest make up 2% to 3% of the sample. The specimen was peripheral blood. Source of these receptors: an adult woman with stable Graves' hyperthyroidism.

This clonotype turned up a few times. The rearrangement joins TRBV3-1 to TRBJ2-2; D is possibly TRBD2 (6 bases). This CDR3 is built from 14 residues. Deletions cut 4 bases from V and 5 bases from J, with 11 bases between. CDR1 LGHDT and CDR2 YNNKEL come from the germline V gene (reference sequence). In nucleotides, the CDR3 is TGTGCCAGCAGCCCCTCGGAGGGGACCGGGGAGCTGTTTTTT. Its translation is CASSPSEGTGELFF.

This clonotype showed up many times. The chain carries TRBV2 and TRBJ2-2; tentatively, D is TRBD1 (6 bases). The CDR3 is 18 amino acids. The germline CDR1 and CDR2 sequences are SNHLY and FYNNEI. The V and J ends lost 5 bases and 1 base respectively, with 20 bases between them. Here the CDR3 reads CASSQRRRGIGNTGELFF. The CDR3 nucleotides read TGTGCCAGCAGTCAACGACGCAGGGGAATTGGGAACACCGGGGAGCTGTTTTTT.

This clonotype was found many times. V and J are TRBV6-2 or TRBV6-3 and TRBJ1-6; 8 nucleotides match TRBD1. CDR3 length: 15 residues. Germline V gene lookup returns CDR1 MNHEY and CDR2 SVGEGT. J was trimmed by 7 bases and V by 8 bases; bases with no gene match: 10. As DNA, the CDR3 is TGTGCCAGCTGCCCGAACAGGGGGTACAATTCACCCCTCCACTTT. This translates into CASCPNRGYNSPLHF.

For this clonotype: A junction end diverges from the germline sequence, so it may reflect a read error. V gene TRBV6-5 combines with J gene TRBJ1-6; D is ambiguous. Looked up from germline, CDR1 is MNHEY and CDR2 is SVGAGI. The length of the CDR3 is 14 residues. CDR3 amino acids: CGSSCGLDNSPLRF. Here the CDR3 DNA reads TGTGGCAGCAGTTGCGGACTTGATAATTCACCCCTCCGCTTT.

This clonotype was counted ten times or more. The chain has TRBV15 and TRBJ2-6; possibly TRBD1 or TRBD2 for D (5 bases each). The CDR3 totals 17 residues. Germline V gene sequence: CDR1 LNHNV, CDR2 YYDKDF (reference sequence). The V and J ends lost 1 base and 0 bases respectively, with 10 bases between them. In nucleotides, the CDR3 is TGTGCCACCAGCAGAGCCCGTGGGGGCTCTGGGGCCAACGTCCTGACTTTC. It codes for CATSRARGGSGANVLTF. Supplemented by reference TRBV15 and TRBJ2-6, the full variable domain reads DAMVIQNPRYQVTQFGKPVTLSCSQTLNHNVMYWYQQKSSQAPKLLFHYYDKDFNNEADTPDNFQSRRPNTSFCFLDIRSPGLGDTAMYLCATSRARGGSGANVLTFGAGSRLTVL.

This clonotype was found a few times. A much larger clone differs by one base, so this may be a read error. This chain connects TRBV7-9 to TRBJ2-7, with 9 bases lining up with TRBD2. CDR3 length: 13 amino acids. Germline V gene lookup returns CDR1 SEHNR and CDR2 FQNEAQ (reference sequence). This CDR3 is CVCSGRSSYGQYF. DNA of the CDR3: TGTGTGTGTAGCGGGAGATCGAGCTACGGGCAGTACTTC. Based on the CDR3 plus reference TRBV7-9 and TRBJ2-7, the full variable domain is DTGVSQNPRHKITKRGQNVTFRCDPISEHNRLYWYRQTLGQGPEFLTYFQNEAQLEKSRLLSDRFSAERPKGSFSTLEIQRTEQGDSAMYLCVCSGRSSYGQYFGPGTRLTVT.

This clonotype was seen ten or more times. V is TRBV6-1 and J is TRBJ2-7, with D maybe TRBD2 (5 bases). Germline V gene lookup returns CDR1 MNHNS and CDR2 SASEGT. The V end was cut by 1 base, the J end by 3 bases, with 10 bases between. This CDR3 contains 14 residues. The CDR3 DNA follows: TGTGCCAGCAGTGAAGAACAGCGGTACTACGAGCAGTACTTC. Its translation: CASSEEQRYYEQYF.

CDR3 in amino acids: CASFLSGQGARGTQYF. The CDR3 DNA follows: TGTGCCAGCTTTCTCTCGGGGCAGGGGGCGCGAGGGACCCAGTACTTC. The chain has TRBV12-3 or TRBV12-4 and TRBJ2-5, with 8 bases matching TRBD1. CDR3 size: 16 residues. Trimming cost V 8 bases and J 7 bases; bases outside gene matches: 18.

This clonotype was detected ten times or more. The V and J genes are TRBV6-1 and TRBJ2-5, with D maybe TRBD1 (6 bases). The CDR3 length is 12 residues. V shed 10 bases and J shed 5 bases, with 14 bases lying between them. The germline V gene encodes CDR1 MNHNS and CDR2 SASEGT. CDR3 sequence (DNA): TGTGCCATACAGGGTCAATATGAGACCCAGTACTTC. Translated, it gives CAIQGQYETQYF.

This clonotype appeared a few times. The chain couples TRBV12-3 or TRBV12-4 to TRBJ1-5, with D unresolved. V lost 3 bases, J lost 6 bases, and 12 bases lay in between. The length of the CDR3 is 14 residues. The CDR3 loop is CASSFTGVGQPQHF. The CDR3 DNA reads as TGTGCCAGCAGTTTTACCGGGGTAGGTCAGCCCCAGCATTTT.

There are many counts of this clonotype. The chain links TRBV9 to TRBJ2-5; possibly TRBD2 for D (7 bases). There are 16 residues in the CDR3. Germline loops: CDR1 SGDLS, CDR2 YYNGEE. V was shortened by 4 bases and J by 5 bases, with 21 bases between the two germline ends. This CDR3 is CASSPRGDGGRETQYF. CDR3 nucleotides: TGTGCCAGCAGCCCCCGGGGGGACGGGGGGCGGGAGACCCAGTACTTC.

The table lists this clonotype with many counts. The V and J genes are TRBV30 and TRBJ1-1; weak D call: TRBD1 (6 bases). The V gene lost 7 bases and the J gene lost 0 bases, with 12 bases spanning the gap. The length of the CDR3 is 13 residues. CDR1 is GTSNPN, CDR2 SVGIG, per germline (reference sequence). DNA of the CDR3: TGTGCCTTAGGCGACAGGTTGAACACTGAAGCTTTCTTT. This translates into CALGDRLNTEAFF.

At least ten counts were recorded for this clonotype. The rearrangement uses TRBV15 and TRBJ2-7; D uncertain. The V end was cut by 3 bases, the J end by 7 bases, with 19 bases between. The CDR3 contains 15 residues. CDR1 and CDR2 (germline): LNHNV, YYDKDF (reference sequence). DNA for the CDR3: TGTGCCACCAGCAGTATTGTGATGGGCGCCTGGGAGCAGTACTTC. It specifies CATSSIVMGAWEQYF.

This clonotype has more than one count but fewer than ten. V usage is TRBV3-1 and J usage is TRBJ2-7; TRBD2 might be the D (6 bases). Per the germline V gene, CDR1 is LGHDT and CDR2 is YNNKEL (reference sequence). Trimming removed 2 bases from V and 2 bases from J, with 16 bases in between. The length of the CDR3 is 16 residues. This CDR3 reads CASSQKYRDWTYEQYF. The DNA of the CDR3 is TGTGCCAGCAGCCAAAAGTACCGGGACTGGACCTACGAGCAGTACTTC.

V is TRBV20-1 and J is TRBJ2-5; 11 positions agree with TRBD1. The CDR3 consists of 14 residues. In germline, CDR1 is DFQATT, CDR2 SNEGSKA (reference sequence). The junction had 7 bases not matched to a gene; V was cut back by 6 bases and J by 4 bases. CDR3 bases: TGCAGTGCCCCCCCGGGACAGGGGGGAGAGACCCAGTACTTC. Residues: CSAPPGQGGETQYF.

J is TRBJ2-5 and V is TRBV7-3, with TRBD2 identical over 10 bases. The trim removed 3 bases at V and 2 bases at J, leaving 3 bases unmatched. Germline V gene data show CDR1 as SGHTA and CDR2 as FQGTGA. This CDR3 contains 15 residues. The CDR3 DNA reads TGTGCCAGCAGCTTCCTAGCGGGGGTTCAAGAGACCCAGTACTTC. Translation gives CASSFLAGVQETQYF.

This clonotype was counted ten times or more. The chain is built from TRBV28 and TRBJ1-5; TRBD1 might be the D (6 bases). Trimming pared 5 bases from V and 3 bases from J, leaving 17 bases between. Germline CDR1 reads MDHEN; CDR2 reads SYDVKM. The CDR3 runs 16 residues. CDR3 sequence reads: CASSALPGQYNQPQHF. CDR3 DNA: TGTGCCAGCAGTGCCCTCCCAGGACAGTACAATCAGCCCCAGCATTTT.

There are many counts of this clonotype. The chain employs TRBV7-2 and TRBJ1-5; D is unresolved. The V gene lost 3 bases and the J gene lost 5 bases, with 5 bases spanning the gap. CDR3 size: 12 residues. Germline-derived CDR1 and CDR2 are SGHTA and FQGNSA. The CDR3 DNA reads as TGTGCCAGCAGCTTTAATGATCAGCCCCAGCATTTT. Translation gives CASSFNDQPQHF.

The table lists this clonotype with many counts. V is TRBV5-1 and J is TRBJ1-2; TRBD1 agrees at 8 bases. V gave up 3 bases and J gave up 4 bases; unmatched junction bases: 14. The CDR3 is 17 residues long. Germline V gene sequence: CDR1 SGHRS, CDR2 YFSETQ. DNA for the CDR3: TGCGCCAGCAGCTCCGGGACAGGCATCCCCTGGGGCTATGGCTACACCTTC. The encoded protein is CASSSGTGIPWGYGYTF.

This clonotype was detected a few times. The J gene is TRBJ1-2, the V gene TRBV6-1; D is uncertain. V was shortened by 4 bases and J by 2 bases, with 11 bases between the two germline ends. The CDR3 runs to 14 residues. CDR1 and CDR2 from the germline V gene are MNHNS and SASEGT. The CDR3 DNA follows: TGTGCCAGCAGTGGGATTGTGGGGAACTATGGCTACACCTTC. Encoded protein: CASSGIVGNYGYTF.

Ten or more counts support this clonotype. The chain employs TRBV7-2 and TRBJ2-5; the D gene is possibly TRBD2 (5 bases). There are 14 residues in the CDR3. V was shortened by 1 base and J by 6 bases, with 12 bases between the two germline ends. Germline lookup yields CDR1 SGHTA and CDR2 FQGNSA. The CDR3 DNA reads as TGTGCCAGCAGCTTAGAGGCTAGCTTCCAGACCCAGTACTTC. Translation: CASSLEASFQTQYF. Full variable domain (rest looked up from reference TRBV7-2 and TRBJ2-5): GAGVSQSPSNKVTEKGKDVELRCDPISGHTALYWYRQSLGQGLEFLIYFQGNSAPDKSGLPSDRFSAERTGGSVSTLTIQRTQQEDSAVYLCASSLEASFQTQYFGPGTRLLVL.

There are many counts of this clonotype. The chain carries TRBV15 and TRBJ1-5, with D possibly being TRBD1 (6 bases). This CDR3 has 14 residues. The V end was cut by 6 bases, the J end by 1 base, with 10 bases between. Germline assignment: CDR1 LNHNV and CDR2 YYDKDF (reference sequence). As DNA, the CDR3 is TGTGCCACCAGGCCACAGGGAAGCAATCAGCCCCAGCATTTT. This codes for CATRPQGSNQPQHF.

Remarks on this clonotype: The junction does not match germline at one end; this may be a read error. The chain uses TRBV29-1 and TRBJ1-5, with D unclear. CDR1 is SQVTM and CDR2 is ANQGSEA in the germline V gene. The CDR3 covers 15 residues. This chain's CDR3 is CSVEYGVLSYQPQHF. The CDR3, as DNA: TGCAGCGTTGAATACGGGGTCCTTAGCTATCAGCCCCAGCATTTT.

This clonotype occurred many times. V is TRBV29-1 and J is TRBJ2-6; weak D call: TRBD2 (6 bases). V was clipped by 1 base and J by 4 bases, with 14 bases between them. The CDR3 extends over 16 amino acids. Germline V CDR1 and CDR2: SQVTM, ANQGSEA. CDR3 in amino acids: CSVEGEVDVGANVLTF. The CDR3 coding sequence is TGCAGCGTTGAAGGGGAGGTTGACGTGGGGGCCAACGTCCTGACTTTC.

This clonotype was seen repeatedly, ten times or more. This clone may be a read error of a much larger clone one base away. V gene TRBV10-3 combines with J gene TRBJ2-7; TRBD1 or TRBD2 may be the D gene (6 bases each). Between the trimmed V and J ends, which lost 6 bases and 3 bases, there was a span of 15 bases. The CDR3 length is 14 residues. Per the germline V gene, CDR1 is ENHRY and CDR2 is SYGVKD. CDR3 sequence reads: CAIRGDGGSYEQYF. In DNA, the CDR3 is TGTGCCATCAGGGGGGACGGGGGCAGCTACGAGCAGTACTTC.

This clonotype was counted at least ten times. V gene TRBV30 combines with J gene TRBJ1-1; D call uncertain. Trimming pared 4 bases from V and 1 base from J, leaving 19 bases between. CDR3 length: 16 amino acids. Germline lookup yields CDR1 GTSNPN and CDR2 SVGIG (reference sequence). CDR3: CAWISGPTLWNTEAFF. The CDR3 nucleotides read TGTGCCTGGATTTCAGGCCCAACCCTGTGGAACACTGAAGCTTTCTTT.

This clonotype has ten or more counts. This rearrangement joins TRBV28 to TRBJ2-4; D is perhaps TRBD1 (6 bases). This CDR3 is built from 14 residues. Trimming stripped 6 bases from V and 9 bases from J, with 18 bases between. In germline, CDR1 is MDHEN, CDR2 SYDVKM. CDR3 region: CASSWTAPLGIQYF. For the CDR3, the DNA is TGTGCCAGCAGCTGGACAGCCCCTCTGGGCATTCAGTACTTC.

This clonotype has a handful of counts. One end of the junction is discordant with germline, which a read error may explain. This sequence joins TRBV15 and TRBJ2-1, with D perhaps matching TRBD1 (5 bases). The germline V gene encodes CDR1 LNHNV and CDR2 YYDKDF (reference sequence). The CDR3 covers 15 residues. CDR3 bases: TGTGCCACCAGCAATGGCTGGGGCGTCTACAATGAGAAGTTCTTC. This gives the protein CATSNGWGVYNEKFF.

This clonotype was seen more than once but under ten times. As DNA, the CDR3 is TGTGCCAGCAGTCCCGGGGCGAGCTATGGCTACACCTTC. It encodes CASSPGASYGYTF. The chain joins TRBV27 to TRBJ1-2, with TRBD1 as a possible D gene (5 bases). CDR1 MNHEY and CDR2 SMNVEV come from the germline V gene (reference sequence). V shed 5 bases and J shed 4 bases, with 11 bases lying between them. The CDR3 is 13 amino acids.

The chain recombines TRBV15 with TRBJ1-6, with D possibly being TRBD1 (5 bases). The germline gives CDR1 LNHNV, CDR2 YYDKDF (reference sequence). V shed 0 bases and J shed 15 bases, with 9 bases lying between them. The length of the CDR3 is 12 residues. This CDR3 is CATSRDRARLHF. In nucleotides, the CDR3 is TGTGCCACCAGCAGAGACAGGGCTCGCCTCCACTTT.